Following are 23 T cell receptor beta chains from one sample sequenced in a study of radiotherapy plus CTLA-4 blockade in lung cancer. Sequencing was performed with immunoSEQ multiplex PCR; in TCRdb, only in-frame clones are kept and a portion is missing. The profile covers some 15,000 clones, with 70% to 90% appearing a single time and approximately 15% taken by the ten largest. Sequencing was performed on peripheral blood, taken from a patient treated with radiotherapy plus ipilimumab. Every receptor here comes from a human donor with non-small cell lung cancer that progressed on radiotherapy plus ipilimumab. Some clones in this sample may be carry-over from other donors' samples.

The chain links TRBV7-9 to TRBJ2-5; D might be TRBD2 (6 bases). This CDR3 is built from 12 residues. The V end was cut by 7 bases, the J end by 4 bases, with 10 bases between. Germline assignment: CDR1 SEHNR and CDR2 FQNEAQ (reference sequence). As DNA, the CDR3 is TGTGCCAGCACCCCCGGGAGAGAGACCCAGTACTTC. Its translation: CASTPGRETQYF.

This chain links TRBV7-8 with TRBJ2-1; 7 positions agree with TRBD1. The CDR3 runs to 14 residues. Trimming at V came to 2 bases and at J to 5 bases, leaving 3 bases not matched to a gene. Looked up from germline, CDR1 is SGHVS and CDR2 is FQNEAQ. In nucleotides, the CDR3 is TGTGCCAGCAGCTTATGGACAGGTAACAATGAGCAGTTCTTC. Protein: CASSLWTGNNEQFF.

V and J are TRBV2 and TRBJ1-3; maybe TRBD1 (6 bases). Trimming took 8 bases from V and 0 from J, leaving 11 bases between them. This CDR3 region has 14 residues. CDR1 and CDR2 from the germline V gene are SNHLY and FYNNEI. CDR3: CASSTGFSGNTIYF. CDR3 DNA: TGTGCCAGCTCTACAGGGTTCTCTGGAAACACCATATATTTT. The full variable domain, rest sourced from reference TRBV2 and TRBJ1-3, is EPEVTQTPSHQVTQMGQEVILRCVPISNHLYFYWYRQILGQKVEFLVSFYNNEISEKSEIFDDQFSVERPDGSNFTLKIRSTKLEDSAMYFCASSTGFSGNTIYFGEGSWLTVV.

The V and J genes are TRBV2 and TRBJ1-4; 8 positions agree with TRBD1. The germline V gene has CDR1 SNHLY and CDR2 FYNNEI. The CDR3 runs to 14 residues. Trimming cost V 5 bases and J 3 bases; bases outside gene matches: 2. CDR3 protein: CASSLQGANEKLFF. In DNA form, the CDR3 reads TGTGCCAGCAGTCTACAGGGGGCTAATGAAAAACTGTTTTTT.

The chain links TRBV4-1 to TRBJ2-1, with TRBD1 matching over 11 bases. CDR3 length equals 14 residues. Trimming cost V 1 base and J 11 bases; bases outside gene matches: 4. The germline V gene encodes CDR1 MGHRA and CDR2 YSYEKL. CDR3 loop: CASSQGTGGVKQFF. The DNA of the CDR3 is TGCGCCAGCAGCCAAGGGACAGGGGGCGTAAAGCAGTTCTTC.

The chain uses TRBV14 and TRBJ2-7, with a weak D call TRBD1 (6 bases). CDR3 size: 13 residues. The V end lost 1 base, the J end lost 6 bases, and 10 bases lay between the germline ends. CDR1 is SGHDN, CDR2 FVKESK, per germline. CDR3 nucleotide sequence: TGTGCCAGCAGCCAAGGGGCAGGGGCCGAGCAGTACTTC. Translation gives CASSQGAGAEQYF.

The chain employs TRBV10-3 and TRBJ1-4; 8 nucleotides match TRBD1. The CDR3 has 13 amino acids. Germline V gives CDR1 ENHRY, CDR2 SYGVKD. V shed 9 bases and J 7 bases; nucleotides not matched to a gene: 7. The CDR3 coding sequence is TGTGCCATTAGACAGGGGCTTACTGAAAAACTGTTTTTT. This codes for CAIRQGLTEKLFF.

This clone was observed a handful of times. The chain carries TRBV9 and TRBJ2-5; D possibly corresponds to TRBD1 (5 bases). This CDR3 contains 16 residues. Trimming took off 0 bases at V and 0 bases at J, with 12 bases between the two ends. The germline V gene has CDR1 SGDLS and CDR2 YYNGEE. The CDR3: CASSVEQGLYQETQYF. CDR3 sequence (DNA): TGTGCCAGCAGCGTAGAGCAGGGTTTGTACCAAGAGACCCAGTACTTC.

The chain carries TRBV5-4 and TRBJ1-2; no clear D gene. The CDR3 contains 14 residues. Looked up from germline, CDR1 is SGHNT and CDR2 is YYREEE (reference sequence). V lost 0 bases, J lost 8 bases, and 14 bases lay in between. As DNA, the CDR3 is TGTGCCAGCAGCTTGGCCCCCGACACCGAGGGCTACACCTTC. Amino acid sequence: CASSLAPDTEGYTF.

The count of this clone is one. The genes are TRBV28 and TRBJ2-1, with 8 bases fitting TRBD2. The CDR3 has 17 residues. From germline, CDR1 is MDHEN and CDR2 SYDVKM. Trimming cost V 3 bases and J 7 bases; bases outside gene matches: 14. CDR3: CASSLWSSGLTGNEQFF. DNA for the CDR3: TGTGCCAGCAGTTTGTGGTCTAGCGGGTTAACGGGTAATGAGCAGTTCTTC. Based on the CDR3 plus reference TRBV28 and TRBJ2-1, the full variable domain is DVKVTQSSRYLVKRTGEKVFLECVQDMDHENMFWYRQDPGLGLRLIYFSYDVKMKEKGDIPEGYSVSREKKERFSLILESASTNQTSMYLCASSLWSSGLTGNEQFFGPGTRLTVL.

J is TRBJ2-1 and V is TRBV25-1, with 13 bases aligning to TRBD2. Looked up from germline, CDR1 is MGHDK and CDR2 is SYGVNS. The CDR3 loop spans 18 amino acids. After removal of 1 base from V and 1 base from J, the junction contained 4 bases not matched to a gene. The CDR3 here is CASSEFPGLAGSYNEQFF. CDR3 sequence (DNA): TGTGCCAGCAGTGAATTCCCGGGACTAGCGGGGTCCTACAATGAGCAGTTCTTC.

V and J are TRBV7-3 and TRBJ2-3; 8 nucleotides line up with TRBD2. V lost 6 bases, J lost 8 bases, and 16 bases stayed unmatched. The germline CDR1 and CDR2 sequences are SGHTA and FQGTGA. This CDR3 spans 16 amino acids. DNA of the CDR3: TGTGCCAGCAGTCCCACTAGCGGAGGAGGTTCGGGTACGCAGTATTTT. Its translation: CASSPTSGGGSGTQYF.

The J gene is TRBJ2-1, the V gene TRBV10-3; TRBD2 matches 11 bases. This CDR3 has 16 residues. The germline gives CDR1 ENHRY, CDR2 SYGVKD. The V and J ends lost 3 bases and 7 bases, in that order; junction bases with no gene match: 8. CDR3 nucleotide sequence: TGTGCCATCAGTGAATTGGTAGCGGGGGGGCGGAATGAGCAGTTCTTC. It encodes CAISELVAGGRNEQFF.

CDR3 amino acids: CASSIGTGLYEQYF. The CDR3 coding sequence is TGCGCCAGCAGCATCGGGACAGGGTTATACGAGCAGTACTTC. The chain is built from TRBV4-1 and TRBJ2-7, with 9 bases aligning to TRBD1. The CDR3 is made up of 14 amino acids. V shed 5 bases, J shed 4 bases, and the junction held 6 bases outside the gene matches. Germline V CDR1 and CDR2: MGHRA, YSYEKL.

The chain has TRBV2 and TRBJ1-2, with D tentatively TRBD1 (5 bases). The CDR3 is made up of 12 amino acids. Trimming cost V 2 bases and J 6 bases, with 7 bases left between them. The germline CDR1 and CDR2 sequences are SNHLY and FYNNEI. The CDR3 loop is CASSERGNGYTF. CDR3 DNA sequence: TGTGCCAGCAGTGAACGGGGGAATGGCTACACCTTC.

The chain couples TRBV9 to TRBJ2-5, with TRBD2 as a possible D gene (5 bases). CDR1 is SGDLS and CDR2 is YYNGEE in the germline V gene. Deletions cut 3 bases from V and 1 base from J, with 13 bases between. The CDR3 totals 15 residues. CDR3 bases: TGTGCCAGCAGCGAACGGGGAAGGTCCCAAGAGACCCAGTACTTC. Translation: CASSERGRSQETQYF.

In DNA form, the CDR3 reads TGTGCCAGCAGCTCCCCCCGTAGCGGGGGGTTCCACAATGAGCAGTTCTTC. Its translation: CASSSPRSGGFHNEQFF. The rearrangement uses TRBV11-2 and TRBJ2-1; the match to TRBD2 covers 10 bases. The CDR3 consists of 17 residues. Germline V gives CDR1 SGHAT, CDR2 FQNNGV. With V trimmed by 4 bases and J by 5 bases, 11 bases remained unmatched. Complete variable domain (other parts from reference TRBV11-2 and TRBJ2-1): EAGVAQSPRYKIIEKRQSVAFWCNPISGHATLYWYQQILGQGPKLLIQFQNNGVVDDSQLPKDRFSAERLKGVDSTLKIQPAKLEDSAVYLCASSSPRSGGFHNEQFFGPGTRLTVL.

The V gene is TRBV15, the J gene TRBJ2-7; the D is unclear. Germline V lookup: CDR1 LNHNV, CDR2 YYDKDF (reference sequence). CDR3 length: 18 amino acids. Trimming took off 3 bases at V and 0 bases at J, with 21 bases between the two ends. The chain's CDR3 is CATSRESLKELSSYEQYF. Written as DNA, the CDR3 is TGTGCCACCAGCAGGGAAAGCCTGAAGGAGCTAAGCTCCTACGAGCAGTACTTC.

This rearrangement joins TRBV18 to TRBJ2-7; 9 positions match TRBD1. CDR3 length equals 14 residues. V shed 3 bases and J 2 bases; nucleotides not matched to a gene: 2. Germline V gene sequence: CDR1 KGHSH, CDR2 LQKENI. CDR3 nucleotides: TGTGCCAGCTCACCGAACAGGGGGCCCTACGAGCAGTACTTC. It encodes CASSPNRGPYEQYF.

The chain is built from TRBV29-1 and TRBJ2-2, with 11 bases fitting TRBD2. The trim removed 3 bases at V and 5 bases at J, leaving 5 bases unmatched. The CDR3 contains 15 residues. The germline CDR1 and CDR2 sequences are SQVTM and ANQGSEA. For the CDR3, the DNA is TGCAGCGTTGATAGCGGGGGGGCGAGGACCGGGGAGCTGTTTTTT. Amino acids: CSVDSGGARTGELFF.

The chain uses TRBV9 and TRBJ2-2, with D possibly matching TRBD2 (5 bases). Trimming pared 0 bases from V and 2 bases from J, leaving 11 bases between. CDR3 size: 16 residues. Germline V gene sequence: CDR1 SGDLS, CDR2 YYNGEE. In DNA, the CDR3 is TGTGCCAGCAGCGTAGATGGGCGGGTTAACACCGGGGAGCTGTTTTTT. Translation gives CASSVDGRVNTGELFF.

This chain connects TRBV28 to TRBJ2-1; a weak D match, TRBD2 (6 bases). Trimming took off 2 bases at V and 8 bases at J, with 13 bases between the two ends. Germline CDR1 reads MDHEN; CDR2 reads SYDVKM. The CDR3 has 14 amino acids. The CDR3 DNA sequence: TGTGCCAGCAGTTTAGGAGGGGTGGGGTATGAGCAGTTCTTC. As protein: CASSLGGVGYEQFF.

J is TRBJ1-2 and V is TRBV21-1; the listed D gene, TRBD1, was not tested against the DNA. TRBV21-1 is given as a pseudogene. This CDR3 region has 16 residues. DNA of the CDR3: TGTGCCAGCAGCGCACCCCGACAGGGAGTAGACTATGGCTACACCTTC. It codes for CASSAPRQGVDYGYTF.